These 27 T cell receptor beta chains were sequenced from one sample in a study of vaccination and CD4 T cells after COVID-19. The Oncomine TCR Beta short-read assay sequenced DNA from cultured CD4+ T cells. TCRdb re-derived calls from the PCR reads in MiXCR, one entry per CDR3 protein. The sample yields about 21,000 distinct CDR3 sequences, less than 80% seen once. These receptors have no identified antigens. Treatment defined: approximately 9-day PBMC culture with coronavirus spike peptide pools or control peptides (ViraFEST assay). The sample consisted of CD4+ T cells from blood, cultured in vitro, taken before SARS-CoV-2 vaccination. The receptors here all came from a human donor who received a COVID-19 vaccine.

This chain uses TRBV19 with TRBJ2-5; the D call may be TRBD1 or TRBD2 (6 bases each). The CDR3 is 15 residues long. Trimming stripped 5 bases from V and 5 bases from J, with 18 bases between. CDR1 is LNHDA, CDR2 SQIVND, per germline (reference sequence). The CDR3 loop is CASSRGPGDQETQYF. The CDR3 coding sequence is TGTGCCAGTAGTCGGGGGCCGGGGGATCAGGAGACCCAGTACTTC.

CDR3 loop: CASSRGDYQETQYF. The CDR3 DNA follows: TGTGCCAGCAGTCGCGGGGACTACCAAGAGACCCAGTACTTC. V gene TRBV6-1 combines with J gene TRBJ2-5, with D perhaps TRBD2 (6 bases). V was trimmed by 5 bases and J by 0 bases, leaving 10 bases between them. The CDR3 spans 14 residues. CDR1 is MNHNS, CDR2 SASEGT, per germline.

This clonotype turned up a few times. J is TRBJ2-3 and V is TRBV10-3; 8 positions agree with TRBD2. The ends lost 4 bases at V and 4 bases at J; junction bases unmatched: 19. Germline V gives CDR1 ENHRY, CDR2 SYGVKD. CDR3 length: 19 residues. The CDR3 here is CAISVDQAGGGLDADTQYF. The CDR3 DNA is TGTGCCATCAGTGTGGATCAGGCCGGGGGGGGCCTGGATGCAGATACGCAGTATTTT.

The V and J genes are TRBV27 and TRBJ2-5; D may be TRBD2 (6 bases). This CDR3 comprises 15 residues. V lost 6 bases and J 5 bases, leaving 19 bases between the germline ends. Germline V gene sequence: CDR1 MNHEY, CDR2 SMNVEV (reference sequence). The CDR3 coding sequence is TGTGCCAGCAGCCACACGTACAGCGGGCTTGAGACCCAGTACTTC. Translated, it gives CASSHTYSGLETQYF.

V usage is TRBV15 and J usage is TRBJ2-5, with 7 bases matching TRBD1. The J segment lost 2 bases and the V segment lost 0 bases, leaving 6 bases of the junction unmatched. Germline V CDR1 and CDR2: LNHNV, YYDKDF (reference sequence). This CDR3 comprises 16 residues. The CDR3 region has the DNA TGTGCCACCAGCAGAGACAGTTCAGGGGGACAAGAGACCCAGTACTTC. Translation gives CATSRDSSGGQETQYF.

The chain is built from TRBV10-1 and TRBJ2-5; a possible D gene is TRBD1 (6 bases). The V gene's germline CDR1 is WNHNN and CDR2 SYGVQD (reference sequence). The CDR3 is made up of 15 amino acids. Trimming left V 3 bases short and J 1 base short, with 12 bases between. The CDR3 loop reads CASSEQGSRQETQYF. In DNA form, the CDR3 reads TGCGCCAGCAGTGAACAGGGATCTCGCCAAGAGACCCAGTACTTC.

The V call is TRBV5-1, the J call TRBJ1-6; TRBD1 agrees at 11 bases. The CDR3 loop spans 18 amino acids. V lost 3 bases and J lost 0; bases outside the gene matches: 5. Germline-derived CDR1 and CDR2 are SGHRS and YFSETQ. The CDR3 DNA reads as TGCGCCAGCAGCTCCGGACAGGGGGCACCCTCCTATAATTCACCCCTCCACTTT. Translated, it gives CASSSGQGAPSYNSPLHF.

There are a few counts of this clonotype. The J gene is TRBJ2-7, the V gene TRBV20-1; D remains ambiguous. V shed 5 bases and J shed 3 bases, with 26 bases lying between them. Germline V gives CDR1 DFQATT, CDR2 SNEGSKA (reference sequence). The CDR3 contains 17 residues. CDR3: CSARPKMPEFKDYEQYF. As DNA, the CDR3 is TGCAGTGCTCGACCTAAGATGCCAGAGTTTAAAGACTACGAGCAGTACTTC.

The rearrangement links TRBV7-9 to TRBJ2-7; D is undetermined. This CDR3 is built from 13 residues. V was shortened by 3 bases and J by 1 base, with 7 bases between the two germline ends. The germline gives CDR1 SEHNR, CDR2 FQNEAQ (reference sequence). The CDR3 protein is CASSFLDSYEQYF. Written as DNA, the CDR3 is TGTGCCAGCAGCTTTCTAGATTCCTACGAGCAGTACTTC. Looking up the rest from reference TRBV7-9 and TRBJ2-7 gives the full variable domain: DTGVSQNPRHKITKRGQNVTFRCDPISEHNRLYWYRQTLGQGPEFLTYFQNEAQLEKSRLLSDRFSAERPKGSFSTLEIQRTEQGDSAMYLCASSFLDSYEQYFGPGTRLTVT.

This chain connects TRBV6-5 to TRBJ2-2, with D unclear. V shed 2 bases and J shed 3 bases, with 4 bases lying between them. This CDR3 is built from 13 residues. In germline, CDR1 is MNHEY, CDR2 SVGAGI. CDR3 loop: CASSYEHTGELFF. The CDR3 DNA sequence: TGTGCCAGCAGTTACGAGCACACCGGGGAGCTGTTTTTT.

This clonotype was seen a single time. The CDR3 region is CASTLGVVITDTQYF. The DNA of the CDR3 is TGTGCCAGCACCTTGGGGGTAGTTATCACAGATACGCAGTATTTT. The chain joins TRBV2 to TRBJ2-3; D could derive from TRBD1 or TRBD2 (5 bases each). Germline V gene lookup returns CDR1 SNHLY and CDR2 FYNNEI. This CDR3 has 15 amino acids. Deletions cut 7 bases from V and 2 bases from J, with 16 bases between.

The chain recombines TRBV7-3 with TRBJ2-1, with unresolved D. The CDR3 is 15 residues long. Between the trimmed V and J ends, which lost 5 bases and 4 bases, there was a span of 15 bases. Germline CDR1 SGHTA, CDR2 FQGTGA. CDR3 region: CASSRDPYLYNEQFF. Written as DNA, the CDR3 is TGTGCCAGCAGCCGTGATCCTTACCTATACAATGAGCAGTTCTTC.

V and J are TRBV27 and TRBJ2-7; 13 bases match TRBD2. CDR1 and CDR2 from the germline V gene are MNHEY and SMNVEV (reference sequence). J was trimmed by 2 bases and V by 5 bases; bases with no gene match: 15. CDR3 length: 19 residues. CDR3 in amino acids: CASSPLPGTSGVRPYEQYF. CDR3 DNA: TGTGCCAGCAGTCCCCTCCCTGGGACTAGCGGGGTGAGACCCTACGAGCAGTACTTC.

The chain joins TRBV27 to TRBJ2-7; D uncertain. Germline CDR1 MNHEY, CDR2 SMNVEV (reference sequence). The CDR3 totals 17 residues. Trimming shortened V by 1 base and J by 3 bases, and 19 bases separated the two germline ends. The CDR3 DNA follows: TGTGCCAGCAGTTTATTTAAAGTTCAGAGCAGATACTACGAGCAGTACTTC. This encodes CASSLFKVQSRYYEQYF.

The genes are TRBV7-3 and TRBJ1-1, with 7 bases that match TRBD1. V gave up 4 bases and J gave up 4 bases; unmatched junction bases: 3. The CDR3 contains 13 residues. Germline loops: CDR1 SGHTA, CDR2 FQGTGA. CDR3 residues: CASSSRQGTEAFF. In DNA form, the CDR3 reads TGTGCCAGCAGCTCTCGACAGGGCACTGAAGCTTTCTTT.

Written as DNA, the CDR3 is TGTGCCAGTAGTACAGGGCCCAGGGGCCCCAATCAGCCCCAGCATTTT. It encodes CASSTGPRGPNQPQHF. J is TRBJ1-5 and V is TRBV19, with D possibly being TRBD1 (6 bases). Trimming pared 4 bases from V and 3 bases from J, leaving 16 bases between. The length of the CDR3 is 16 residues. Germline lookup yields CDR1 LNHDA and CDR2 SQIVND (reference sequence).

This chain links TRBV20-1 with TRBJ2-3; 13 bases line up with TRBD2. The CDR3 contains 18 residues. The trim removed 6 bases at V and 4 bases at J, leaving 16 bases unmatched. CDR1 DFQATT and CDR2 SNEGSKA come from the germline V gene (reference sequence). The DNA for the CDR3 is TGCAGTGCCCCGATGGGACTAGCGGGGCCGGGGGGTTCAGATACGCAGTATTTT. Its translation: CSAPMGLAGPGGSDTQYF.

V gene TRBV28 combines with J gene TRBJ2-3; D unresolved. Germline CDR1 is MDHEN and CDR2 is SYDVKM. The CDR3 has 16 amino acids. V lost 6 bases, J lost 0 bases, and 16 bases lay in between. The DNA for the CDR3 is TGTGCCAGCAGGTTCCTGGTTGGGCCTAGCACAGATACGCAGTATTTT. Its translation is CASRFLVGPSTDTQYF.

The rearrangement uses TRBV6-1 and TRBJ1-3, with no clear D. Looked up from germline, CDR1 is MNHNS and CDR2 is SASEGT. The V and J ends lost 6 bases and 3 bases respectively, with 9 bases between them. The CDR3 totals 13 residues. CDR3 sequence reads: CASSPSFGNTIYF. The CDR3 nucleotides are TGTGCCAGCAGCCCCTCTTTTGGAAACACCATATATTTT.

V is TRBV23-1 and J is TRBJ1-1; D may be TRBD1 (6 bases). TRBV23-1 is an ORF, and what it does is uncertain. The CDR3 sequence is 14 residues long. The V gene lost 6 bases and the J gene lost 0 bases, with 11 bases spanning the gap. As DNA, the CDR3 is TGCGCCAGCAGCTCCCGACAGGTGAACACTGAAGCTTTCTTT. Translation gives CASSSRQVNTEAFF.

The chain links TRBV10-1 to TRBJ1-6; the match to TRBD1 covers 7 bases. This CDR3 spans 14 amino acids. Germline values: CDR1 WNHNN, CDR2 SYGVQD (reference sequence). V trimming: 5 bases; J trimming: 7 bases; junction bases outside the gene matches: 5. The CDR3 DNA reads TGCGCCAGCAGTCCCGGGACAGACAATTCACCCCTCCACTTT. Its protein is CASSPGTDNSPLHF.

The chain carries TRBV6-1 and TRBJ2-3; D is unresolved. Germline V gives CDR1 MNHNS, CDR2 SASEGT. The CDR3 totals 14 residues. Trimming stripped 6 bases from V and 5 bases from J, with 15 bases between. CDR3 nucleotide sequence: TGTGCCAGCAGCCCCGCGGTTCCGCGAGATACGCAGTATTTT. As protein: CASSPAVPRDTQYF.

The V gene is TRBV24-1, the J gene TRBJ1-4; D ambiguous. Trimming took 4 bases from V and 6 from J, leaving 11 bases between them. Germline values: CDR1 KGHDR, CDR2 SFDVKD. This CDR3 has 14 amino acids. Here the CDR3 reads CATSDPKSDEKLFF. CDR3 DNA: TGTGCCACCAGTGACCCCAAGAGCGATGAAAAACTGTTTTTT.

The chain carries TRBV6-5 and TRBJ1-3; TRBD1 is a possible D gene (6 bases). Germline CDR1 and CDR2: MNHEY and SVGAGI. CDR3 length equals 16 residues. Trimming left V 3 bases short and J 0 bases short, with 12 bases between. CDR3 in DNA: TGTGCCAGCAGTTATTCAGACAGGCCCTCTGGAAACACCATATATTTT. Protein: CASSYSDRPSGNTIYF.

The chain carries TRBV30 and TRBJ2-3; possible D gene TRBD1, 5 bases. Trimming shortened V by 2 bases and J by 0 bases, and 9 bases separated the two germline ends. The CDR3 is made up of 14 amino acids. Germline lookup yields CDR1 GTSNPN and CDR2 SVGIG (reference sequence). This CDR3 is CAWSSQGSTDTQYF. The CDR3 nucleotides read TGTGCCTGGAGTTCGCAGGGAAGCACAGATACGCAGTATTTT.

The chain employs TRBV10-3 and TRBJ2-1; TRBD1 matches 7 bases. The CDR3 runs to 13 residues. Germline V gene sequence: CDR1 ENHRY, CDR2 SYGVKD. Unmatched junction bases numbered 6, after V lost 5 bases and J lost 8 bases. The CDR3 DNA follows: TGTGCCATCAGTTCAACAGGGGTAGATGAGCAGTTCTTC. This sequence encodes CAISSTGVDEQFF.

The chain carries TRBV7-2 and TRBJ2-7; the match to TRBD2 covers 9 bases. Germline CDR1 reads SGHTA; CDR2 reads FQGNSA. CDR3 size: 13 residues. Trimming took 4 bases from V and 6 from J; bases not matched to a gene: 4. The CDR3 protein is CASSSGLAGEQYF. The CDR3 region has the DNA TGTGCCAGCAGCTCGGGACTAGCTGGCGAGCAGTACTTC.